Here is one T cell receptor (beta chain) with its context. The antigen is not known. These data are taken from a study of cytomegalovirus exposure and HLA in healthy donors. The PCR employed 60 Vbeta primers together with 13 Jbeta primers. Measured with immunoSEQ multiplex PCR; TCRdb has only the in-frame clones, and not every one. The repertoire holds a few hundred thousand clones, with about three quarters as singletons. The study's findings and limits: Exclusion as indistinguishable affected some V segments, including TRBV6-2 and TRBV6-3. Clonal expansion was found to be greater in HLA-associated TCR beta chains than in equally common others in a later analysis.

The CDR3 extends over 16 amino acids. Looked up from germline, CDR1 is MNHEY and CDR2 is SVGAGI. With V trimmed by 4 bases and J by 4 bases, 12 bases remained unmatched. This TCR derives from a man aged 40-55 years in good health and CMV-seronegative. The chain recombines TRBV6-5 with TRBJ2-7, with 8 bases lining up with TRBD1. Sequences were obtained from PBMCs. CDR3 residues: CASSSSPGQGAYEQYF. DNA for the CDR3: TGTGCCAGCAGTTCCTCACCTGGCCAGGGGGCGTACGAGCAGTACTTC.